This TCR beta chain originates from a study of T cell responses to AZD1222 COVID-19 vaccine. About this clone: The antigen is not known.

Produced via immunoSEQ multiplex PCR; TCRdb's table is partial and in-frame only. Of over 110,000 clones listed, roughly nine tenths were seen once; the top ten hold 1.5% to 2%. Points from the study as a whole: Within unmutated variant regions lay the reported targets of nearly half of spike-specific TCRs.

This CDR3 has 14 amino acids. The V gene's germline CDR1 is SQVTM and CDR2 ANQGSEA. Trimming took 5 bases from V and 4 from J, leaving 16 bases between them. This clonotype originated in an adult who received the AZD1222 COVID-19 vaccine. This chain joins TRBV29-1 and TRBJ2-3; D is perhaps TRBD1 (6 bases). This material consisted of peripheral blood, taken 28 days after the second AZD1222 dose. The CDR3 sequence: CSVRDRSGADTQYF. DNA of the CDR3: TGCAGCGTTAGAGACAGGTCAGGTGCAGATACGCAGTATTTT.